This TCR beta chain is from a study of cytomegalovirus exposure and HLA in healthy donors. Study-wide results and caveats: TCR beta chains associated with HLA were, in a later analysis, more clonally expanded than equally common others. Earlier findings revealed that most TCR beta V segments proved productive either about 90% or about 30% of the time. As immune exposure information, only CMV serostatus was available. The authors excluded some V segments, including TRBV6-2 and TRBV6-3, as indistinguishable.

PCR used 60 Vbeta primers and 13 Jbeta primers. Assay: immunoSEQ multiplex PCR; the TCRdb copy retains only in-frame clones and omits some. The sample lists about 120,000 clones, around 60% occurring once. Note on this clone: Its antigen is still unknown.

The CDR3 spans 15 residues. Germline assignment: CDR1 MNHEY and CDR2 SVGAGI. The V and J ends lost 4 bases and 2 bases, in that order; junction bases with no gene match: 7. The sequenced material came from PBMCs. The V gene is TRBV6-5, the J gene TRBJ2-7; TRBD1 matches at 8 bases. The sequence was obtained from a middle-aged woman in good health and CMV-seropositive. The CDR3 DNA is TGTGCCAGCAGTTTCAGGACAGGGTCTACCTACGAGCAGTACTTC. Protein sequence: CASSFRTGSTYEQYF.